These 13 T cell receptor beta chains share one sample of origin, sequenced in a study of blood T cell repertoires in COVID-19. Sequenced by immunoSEQ multiplex PCR; TCRdb stores in-frame clones only, minus some. Counted here are under 300,000 clones, approximately 83% occurring once; the ten biggest clones make up 3% to 4%. What was sequenced was PBMCs or T cells enriched from blood (not recorded which). The receptors stem from a woman aged 40 to 55 with acute COVID-19.

V gene TRBV6-5 combines with J gene TRBJ2-5; 10 bases line up with TRBD2. The V segment lost 5 bases and the J segment 1 base; nucleotides outside the gene matches: 4. Germline values: CDR1 MNHEY, CDR2 SVGAGI. The CDR3 is 15 residues long. CDR3 nucleotide sequence: TGTGCCAGCAGTCGAGCGGGAGGGAGCCAAGAGACCCAGTACTTC. Residues: CASSRAGGSQETQYF.

This clone was detected only once. The V gene is TRBV9, the J gene TRBJ2-5, with D possibly TRBD1 on 6 matching bases. This CDR3 region has 11 residues. Germline loops: CDR1 SGDLS, CDR2 YYNGEE. Trimming removed 4 bases from V and 5 bases from J, with 6 bases in between. The CDR3 DNA is TGTGCCAGCAGCAGGGGGGAGACCCAGTACTTC. Translated: CASSRGETQYF. Full variable domain (rest looked up from reference TRBV9 and TRBJ2-5): DSGVTQTPKHLITATGQRVTLRCSPRSGDLSVYWYQQSLDQGLQFLIQYYNGEERAKGNILERFSAQQFPDLHSELNLSSLELGDSALYFCASSRGETQYFGPGTRLLVL.

V is TRBV3-1 (or the pseudogene TRBV3-2) and J is TRBJ2-1, with 8 bases matching TRBD2. The CDR3 runs 15 residues. Germline V gene sequence: CDR1 LGHDT, CDR2 YNNKEL (reference sequence). Germline trimming cut 2 bases from V and 2 bases from J; bases unmatched to any gene: 2. This chain's CDR3 is CASSQTSGTYNEQFF. DNA for the CDR3: TGTGCCAGCAGCCAAACTAGCGGAACCTACAATGAGCAGTTCTTC.

V gene TRBV24-1 combines with J gene TRBJ2-5, with TRBD1 matching over 7 bases. V shed 4 bases and J 3 bases; nucleotides not matched to a gene: 7. Germline loops: CDR1 KGHDR, CDR2 SFDVKD. The CDR3 is 15 residues long. CDR3 loop: CATSETGTAKETQYF. CDR3 sequence (DNA): TGTGCCACCAGTGAAACCGGGACAGCTAAAGAGACCCAGTACTTC.

The sample holds one count of this clone. The chain joins TRBV24-1 to TRBJ1-4; the D is unclear. Germline V CDR1 and CDR2: KGHDR, SFDVKD. The ends were cut back, 3 bases at V and 5 bases at J, with 3 bases in the middle. The CDR3 extends over 12 amino acids. The CDR3 here is CATSDANEKLFF. Written as DNA, the CDR3 is TGTGCCACCAGTGATGCGAATGAAAAACTGTTTTTT.

The chain employs TRBV4-1 and TRBJ1-6, with D uncertain. The V and J ends lost 2 bases and 8 bases respectively, with 7 bases between them. CDR3 length: 13 residues. Germline CDR1 reads MGHRA; CDR2 reads YSYEKL. CDR3 region: CASSQREDSPLHF. The DNA for the CDR3 is TGCGCCAGCAGCCAACGAGAGGATTCACCCCTCCACTTT.

The chain uses TRBV5-1 and TRBJ2-5, with TRBD1 identical over 7 bases. V shed 3 bases and J 2 bases; nucleotides not matched to a gene: 4. This CDR3 spans 14 amino acids. Germline lookup yields CDR1 SGHRS and CDR2 YFSETQ. In DNA form, the CDR3 reads TGCGCCAGCAGCTCTTCGGACAGGCAAGAGACCCAGTACTTC. Translation: CASSSSDRQETQYF.

The chain recombines TRBV12-3 or TRBV12-4 with TRBJ1-6; D remains ambiguous. The V and J ends lost 6 bases and 14 bases respectively, with 14 bases between them. The length of the CDR3 is 12 residues. CDR3 sequence: CASRTGASALHF. CDR3 nucleotides: TGTGCCAGCAGAACTGGAGCATCAGCCCTCCACTTT.

The CDR3 reads CASIRTGTYEQYF. The CDR3 DNA sequence: TGTGCCAGCATCCGGACAGGGACGTACGAGCAGTACTTC. The chain combines TRBV12-3 or TRBV12-4 with TRBJ2-7; 8 bases are shared with TRBD1. The CDR3 covers 13 residues. Trimming took 7 bases from V and 4 from J; bases not matched to a gene: 6.

This clone occurred once. The V call is TRBV15, the J call TRBJ1-1; tentatively, D is TRBD1 (6 bases). With 5 bases removed from V and 1 base from J, the gap between germline ends came to 14 bases. CDR1 LNHNV and CDR2 YYDKDF come from the germline V gene (reference sequence). The CDR3 runs 15 residues. CDR3 amino acids: CATSENRVRNTEAFF. The CDR3 DNA follows: TGTGCCACCAGCGAAAACAGGGTCAGGAACACTGAAGCTTTCTTT.

The J gene is TRBJ2-7, the V gene TRBV5-4; 9 bases are shared with TRBD1. Germline V CDR1 and CDR2: SGHNT, YYREEE (reference sequence). The trim removed 4 bases at V and 4 bases at J, leaving 12 bases unmatched. This CDR3 has 16 residues. CDR3: CASSPRSSGQGYEQYF. Written as DNA, the CDR3 is TGTGCCAGCAGCCCCCGGTCGTCGGGACAGGGTTACGAGCAGTACTTC. Full variable domain (remainder filled in from reference TRBV5-4 and TRBJ2-7): ETGVTQSPTHLIKTRGQQVTLRCSSQSGHNTVSWYQQALGQGPQFIFQYYREEENGRGNFPPRFSGLQFPNYSSELNVNALELDDSALYLCASSPRSSGQGYEQYFGPGTRLTVT.

This sequence joins TRBV12-1 and TRBJ2-4; TRBD2, as called in the table, went unchecked against the DNA. TRBV12-1 is assigned pseudogene status. The CDR3 contains 17 residues. In nucleotides, the CDR3 is TGTGCCAGCAGCAACCGGGGGAAGGACATAGCCAAAAACATTCAGTACTTC. This encodes CASSNRGKDIAKNIQYF.

V gene TRBV7-9 combines with J gene TRBJ2-1, with D maybe TRBD2 (5 bases). This CDR3 region has 16 residues. The V gene lost 5 bases and the J gene lost 7 bases, with 21 bases spanning the gap. CDR1 and CDR2 (germline): SEHNR, FQNEAQ (reference sequence). CDR3 DNA sequence: TGTGCCAGCAGCCCTACCCTCGGTGGGAGAGATAATGAGCAGTTCTTC. This translates into CASSPTLGGRDNEQFF.